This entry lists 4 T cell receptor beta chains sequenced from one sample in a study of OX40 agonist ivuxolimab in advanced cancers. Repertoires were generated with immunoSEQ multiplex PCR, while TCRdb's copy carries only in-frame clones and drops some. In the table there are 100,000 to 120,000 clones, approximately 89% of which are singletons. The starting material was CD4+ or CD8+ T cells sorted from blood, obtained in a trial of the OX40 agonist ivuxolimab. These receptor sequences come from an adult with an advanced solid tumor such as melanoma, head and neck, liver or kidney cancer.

Here the CDR3 DNA reads TGCGCCAGCAGCTTGGGTCGGGACAATAACTATGGCTACACCTTC. Residues: CASSLGRDNNYGYTF. The chain recombines TRBV5-1 with TRBJ1-2; D possibly corresponds to TRBD1 (6 bases). Germline CDR1 is SGHRS and CDR2 is YFSETQ. CDR3 length: 15 amino acids. V lost 0 bases, J lost 1 base, and 10 bases lay in between.

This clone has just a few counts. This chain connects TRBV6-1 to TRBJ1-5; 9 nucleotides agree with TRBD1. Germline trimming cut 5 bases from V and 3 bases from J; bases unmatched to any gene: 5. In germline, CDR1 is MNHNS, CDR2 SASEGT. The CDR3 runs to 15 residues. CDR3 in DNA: TGTGCCAGCAGTTTAACAGGGGGCTTCAATCAGCCCCAGCATTTT. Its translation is CASSLTGGFNQPQHF.

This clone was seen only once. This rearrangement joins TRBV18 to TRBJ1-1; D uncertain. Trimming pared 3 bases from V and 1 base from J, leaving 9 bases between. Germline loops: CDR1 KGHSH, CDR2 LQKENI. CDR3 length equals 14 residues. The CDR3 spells CASSPRTKNTEAFF. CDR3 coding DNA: TGTGCCAGCTCACCCCGGACGAAGAACACTGAAGCTTTCTTT.

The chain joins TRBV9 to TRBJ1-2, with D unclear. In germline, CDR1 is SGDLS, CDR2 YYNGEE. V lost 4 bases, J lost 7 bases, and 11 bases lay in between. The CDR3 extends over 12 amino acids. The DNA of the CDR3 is TGTGCCAGCAGCCCCCCTCTGGGTGGCTACACCTTC. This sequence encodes CASSPPLGGYTF.